This TCR beta chain stems from a study of control samples from healthy donors and cancer patients. Assay: immunoSEQ multiplex PCR; the TCRdb copy retains only in-frame clones and omits some. The data show around 80,000 clones, roughly 90% seen once. Trimming took 4 bases from V and 1 from J; bases not matched to a gene: 3. This CDR3 is 14 amino acids long. Looked up from germline, CDR1 is SNHLY and CDR2 is FYNNEI. The sequence came from a woman in her forties or fifties in good health. The sample was blood. This chain uses TRBV2 with TRBJ2-7, with 8 bases identical to TRBD1. CDR3 nucleotides: TGTGCCAGCAGTGCGGGACAGGCATCCTACGAGCAGTACTTC. Protein: CASSAGQASYEQYF.